This record looks at one T cell receptor (beta chain) sequence and its context. Its specificity is unknown. The data are from a study of T cell repertoires in cytomegalovirus infection. The overall study: TCR beta signatures that were public indicated CMV infection and matching HLA type. Regarding the study as a whole: Public TCR beta family frequency separated CMV-and-HLA carriers, including in an independent cohort. The study found HLA-C-restricted CMV-specific TCR beta clonotypes dominating the ex vivo response.

TCRdb ran MiXCR on the reads and lists one entry per CDR3 protein. Altogether 250,000 to 300,000 distinct CDR3 sequences are present, roughly 15% being singletons, with the ten largest covering roughly 9.7%. The sample taken for sequencing was PBMCs. The TCR was taken from a human donor in good health (CMV status not recorded). Some clones in this sample may be carry-over from other donors' samples.

The CDR3 DNA reads TGTGCAATCCGGGACAGGGGCTACAATGAGCAGTTCTTC. Its protein product is CAIRDRGYNEQFF. The V gene is TRBV6-2 or TRBV6-3, the J gene TRBJ2-1, with TRBD1 matching 10 bases. Germline CDR1 is MNHEY and CDR2 is SVGEGT. This CDR3 has 13 residues.